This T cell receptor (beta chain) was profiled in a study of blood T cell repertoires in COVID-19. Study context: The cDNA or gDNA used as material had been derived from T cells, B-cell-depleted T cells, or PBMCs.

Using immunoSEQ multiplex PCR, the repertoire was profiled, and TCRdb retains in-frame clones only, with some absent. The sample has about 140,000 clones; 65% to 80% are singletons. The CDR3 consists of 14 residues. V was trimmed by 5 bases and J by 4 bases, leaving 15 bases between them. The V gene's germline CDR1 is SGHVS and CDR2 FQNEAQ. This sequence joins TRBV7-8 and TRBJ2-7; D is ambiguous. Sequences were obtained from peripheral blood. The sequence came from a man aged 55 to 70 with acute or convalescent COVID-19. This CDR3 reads CASSQNSFGYEQYF. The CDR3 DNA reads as TGTGCCAGCAGCCAAAATAGCTTCGGATACGAGCAGTACTTC.